Listed below are T cell receptor beta chains from one sample, sequenced in a study of cytomegalovirus exposure and HLA in healthy donors. Libraries were prepared by immunoSEQ multiplex PCR; TCRdb keeps only in-frame clonotypes and omits some of them. Of around 76,000 clones in the sample, just under 80% were seen once. Specimen: PBMCs. The receptors here all came from a woman aged 35 to 49 in good health and CMV-seropositive. Both conserved end residues are part of each CDR3. A D gene is named only where the DNA matches it firmly. Clone size is shown for a subset of rows, as once, few, many or a class of expanded clone.

D	V	J	size	length	CDR3	DNA
-	TRBV18	TRBJ2-1	-	15	CASSPLRTDDNEQFF	TGTGCCAGCTCACCACTTAGGACTGACGACAATGAGCAGTTCTTC
-	TRBV5-6	TRBJ2-1	-	14	CASSWGGQNNEQFF	TGTGCCAGCAGCTGGGGGGGGCAGAACAATGAGCAGTTCTTC
TRBD2	TRBV19	TRBJ2-1	-	15	CASSQAGTSSNEQFF	TGTGCCAGTAGTCAAGCCGGGACTAGCTCCAATGAGCAGTTCTTC
TRBD1	TRBV7-8	TRBJ1-2	-	16	CASSHLGTEANYGYTF	TGTGCCAGCAGCCACCTCGGGACAGAAGCTAACTATGGCTACACCTTC
TRBD2	TRBV7-2	TRBJ2-1	-	12	CASSWGGEAKFF	TGTGCCAGCAGCTGGGGGGGGGAGGCCAAGTTCTTC
-	TRBV10-3	TRBJ2-1	few	14	CAISEYTTYNEQFF	TGTGCCATCAGTGAATACACCACCTACAATGAGCAGTTCTTC
-	TRBV7-9	TRBJ2-3	-	13	CASSLGEFGSQYF	TGTGCCAGCAGCTTAGGGGAGTTCGGCAGCCAGTATTTT
TRBD1	TRBV28	TRBJ1-2	-	14	CASSRDRPLGGYTF	TGTGCCAGCAGTCGGGACAGACCACTCGGCGGCTACACCTTC
TRBD1	TRBV20-1	TRBJ2-1	-	11	CSGGTGNEQFF	TGCAGTGGAGGGACAGGGAATGAGCAGTTCTTC
-	TRBV7-2	TRBJ2-3	-	15	CASRLLGSGEDTQYF	TGTGCCAGCAGGCTCCTGGGGTCGGGGGAAGATACGCAGTATTTT
TRBD1	TRBV29-1	TRBJ2-7	-	14	CSVEDQQGPYEQYF	TGCAGCGTTGAAGATCAACAGGGGCCCTACGAGCAGTACTTC
TRBD1	TRBV27	TRBJ1-4	once	14	CASSTDRGGEKLFF	TGTGCCAGCAGTACCGACAGGGGTGGTGAAAAACTGTTTTTT
TRBD1	TRBV20-1	TRBJ2-3	-	11	CSAPGGDTQYF	TGCAGTGCTCCAGGGGGAGATACGCAGTATTTT
-	TRBV30	TRBJ1-6	once	13	CACLPGNDSPLHF	TGTGCCTGCCTCCCGGGAAACGATTCACCCCTCCACTTT
-	TRBV20-1	TRBJ1-5	few	11	CSARDNGQGHF	TGCAGTGCTAGAGATAACGGGCAGGGGCATTTT